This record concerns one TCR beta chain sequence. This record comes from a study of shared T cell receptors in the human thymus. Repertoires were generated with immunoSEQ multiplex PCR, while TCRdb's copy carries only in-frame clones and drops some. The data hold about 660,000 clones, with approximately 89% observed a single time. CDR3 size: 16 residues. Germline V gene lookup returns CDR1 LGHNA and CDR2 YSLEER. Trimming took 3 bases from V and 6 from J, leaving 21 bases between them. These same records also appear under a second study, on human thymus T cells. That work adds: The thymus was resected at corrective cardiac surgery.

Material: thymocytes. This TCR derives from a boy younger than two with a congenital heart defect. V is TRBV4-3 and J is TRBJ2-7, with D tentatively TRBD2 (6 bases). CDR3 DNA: TGCGCCAGCAGCCACGCCCCGCGGGGATCCCCCTCCGAGCAGTACTTC. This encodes CASSHAPRGSPSEQYF.